This T cell receptor beta chain was sequenced in a study of PD-L1 blockade in urothelial cancer. The wider study: Patients arrived having already received 0 to 3 prior chemotherapy regimens.

Between 1 and 8 samples per patient were obtained, pretreatment and on-treatment. Study-level points and caveats: Better survival was predicted when blood TCR clonality before treatment fell below the median.

Every PCR received spiked-in synthetic TCR analog templates. Clones were sequenced by immunoSEQ multiplex PCR, and TCRdb holds only the in-frame ones, with some missing. The data show 100,000 or so clones, about 85% seen once. As concerns this clone: Its antigen is unknown.

This CDR3 has 18 amino acids. Germline CDR1 and CDR2: SGHKS and YYEKEE (reference sequence). V was shortened by 0 bases and J by 1 base, with 19 bases between the two germline ends. The chain uses TRBV5-5 and TRBJ1-2; perhaps TRBD1 as D (6 bases). Here the sequenced sample was PBMCs, taken around atezolizumab (anti-PD-L1) treatment. The clonotype was recovered from a man in his forties or fifties with urothelial cancer. In nucleotides, the CDR3 is TGTGCCAGCAGCTTGGGATATGGACAGCAGTCCTTTAACTATGGCTACACCTTC. It translates to CASSLGYGQQSFNYGYTF.